This T cell receptor beta chain is from a study of beta chain features in type 1 diabetes. This CDR3 has 13 residues. Trimming removed 6 bases at V and 1 base at J, with 10 bases between. Germline V gene lookup returns CDR1 SGHDT and CDR2 YYEEEE. Comments on this clone: What it recognizes is unknown.

The isolated RNA, all of it, was reverse transcribed, so expressed TCRB transcripts were what got sequenced. Sequenced by immunoSEQ multiplex PCR; TCRdb stores in-frame clones only, minus some. The sample lists some 350,000 clones; about 13% were seen once. Sorted populations were all over 95% pure. Study-level findings and limits: In cDNA sequencing, cells with high TCR expression could be over-represented. Type 1 diabetes patients had moderately but significantly shorter TCRB CDR3s in all four CD4+ subsets.

The V call is TRBV5-6, the J call TRBJ1-1; D gene ambiguous. Input material: naive CD4+ T cells from blood. This TCR was recovered from a woman between 18 and 30 years old with type 1 diabetes. The DNA of the CDR3 is TGTGCCAGCACGCTGGGCAGGAACACTGAAGCTTTCTTT. Protein product: CASTLGRNTEAFF.